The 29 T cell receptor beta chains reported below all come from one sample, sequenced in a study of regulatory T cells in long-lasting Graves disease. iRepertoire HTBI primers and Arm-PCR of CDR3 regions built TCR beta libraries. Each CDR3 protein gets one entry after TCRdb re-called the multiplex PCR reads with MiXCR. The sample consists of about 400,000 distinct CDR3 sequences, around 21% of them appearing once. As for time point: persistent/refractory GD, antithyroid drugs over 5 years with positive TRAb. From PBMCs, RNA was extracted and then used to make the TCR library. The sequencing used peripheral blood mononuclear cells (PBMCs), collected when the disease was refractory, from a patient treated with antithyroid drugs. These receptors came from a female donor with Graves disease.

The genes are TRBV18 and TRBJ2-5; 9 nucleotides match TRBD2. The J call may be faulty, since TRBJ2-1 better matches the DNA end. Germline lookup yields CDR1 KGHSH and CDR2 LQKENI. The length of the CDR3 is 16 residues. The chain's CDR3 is CASSPPNSGGSNEQFF. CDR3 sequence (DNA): TGTGCCAGCTCACCACCGAATAGCGGGGGTTCTAATGAGCAGTTCTTC.

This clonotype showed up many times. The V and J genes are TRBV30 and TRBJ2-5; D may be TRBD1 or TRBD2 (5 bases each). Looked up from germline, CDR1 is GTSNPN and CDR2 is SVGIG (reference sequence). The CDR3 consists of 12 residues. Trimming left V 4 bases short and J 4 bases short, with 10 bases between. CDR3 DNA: TGTGCCTGGACGGGACGGGGAGAGACCCAGTACTTC. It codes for CAWTGRGETQYF. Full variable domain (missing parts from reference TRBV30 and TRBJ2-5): SQTIHQWPATLVQPVGSPLSLECTVEGTSNPNLYWYRQAAGRGLQLLFYSVGIGQISSEVPQNLSASRPQDRQFILSSKKLLLSDSGFYLCAWTGRGETQYFGPGTRLLVL.

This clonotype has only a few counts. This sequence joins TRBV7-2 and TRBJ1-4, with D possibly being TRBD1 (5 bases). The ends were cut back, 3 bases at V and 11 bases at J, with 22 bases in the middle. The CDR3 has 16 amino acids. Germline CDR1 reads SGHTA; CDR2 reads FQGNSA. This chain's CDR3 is CASSFGAATGIRKLFF. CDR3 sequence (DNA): TGTGCCAGCAGCTTCGGGGCAGCCACGGGTATTCGTAAACTGTTTTTT.

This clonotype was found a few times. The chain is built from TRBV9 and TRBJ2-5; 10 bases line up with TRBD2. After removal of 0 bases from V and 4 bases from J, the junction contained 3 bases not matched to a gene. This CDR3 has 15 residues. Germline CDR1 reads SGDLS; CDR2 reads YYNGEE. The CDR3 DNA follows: TGTGCCAGCAGCGTAGTCCTAGCGGGAGTAGAGACCCAGTACTTC. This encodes CASSVVLAGVETQYF.

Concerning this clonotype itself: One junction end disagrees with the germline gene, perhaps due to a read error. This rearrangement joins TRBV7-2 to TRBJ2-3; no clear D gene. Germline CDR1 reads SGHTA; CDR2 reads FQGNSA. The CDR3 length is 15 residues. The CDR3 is CASSLSRKRTNTQYF. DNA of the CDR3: TGTGCCAGCAGCTTGTCCAGGAAACGCACAAATACGCAGTATTTT.

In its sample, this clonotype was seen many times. The CDR3 reads CASSSIQGPGANVLTF. Written as DNA, the CDR3 is TGCGCCAGCAGCTCCATACAGGGACCTGGGGCCAACGTCCTGACTTTC. This sequence joins TRBV5-1 and TRBJ2-6, with TRBD1 as a possible D gene (6 bases). V lost 3 bases and J lost 2, with 12 bases in between. Germline lookup yields CDR1 SGHRS and CDR2 YFSETQ. This CDR3 region has 16 residues.

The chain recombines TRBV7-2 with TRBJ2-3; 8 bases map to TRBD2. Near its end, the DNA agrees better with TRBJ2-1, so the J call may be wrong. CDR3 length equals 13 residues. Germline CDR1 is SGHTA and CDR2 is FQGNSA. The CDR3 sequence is CASSSGLAEGQFF. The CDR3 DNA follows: TGTGCCAGCAGCTCCGGACTAGCAGAGGGGCAGTTCTTC.

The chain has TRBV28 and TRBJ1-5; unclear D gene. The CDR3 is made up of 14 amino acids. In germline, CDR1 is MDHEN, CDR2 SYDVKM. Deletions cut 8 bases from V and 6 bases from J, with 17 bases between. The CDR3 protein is CASQGPEPGQPQHF. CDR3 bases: TGTGCCAGCCAAGGCCCCGAACCAGGTCAGCCCCAGCATTTT.

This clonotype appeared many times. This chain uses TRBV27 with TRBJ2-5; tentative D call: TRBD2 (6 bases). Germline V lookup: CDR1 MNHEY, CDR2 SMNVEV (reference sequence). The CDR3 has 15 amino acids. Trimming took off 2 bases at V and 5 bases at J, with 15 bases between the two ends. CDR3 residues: CASSLLVGGEETQYF. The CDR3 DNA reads TGTGCCAGCAGTTTACTGGTGGGAGGAGAGGAGACCCAGTACTTC.

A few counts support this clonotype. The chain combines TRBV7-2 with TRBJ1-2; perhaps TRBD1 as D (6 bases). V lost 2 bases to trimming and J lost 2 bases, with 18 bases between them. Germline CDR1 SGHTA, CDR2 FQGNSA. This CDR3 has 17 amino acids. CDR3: CASSLKVLGTKNYGYTF. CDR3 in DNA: TGTGCCAGCAGCTTAAAAGTACTCGGGACAAAGAACTATGGCTACACCTTC.

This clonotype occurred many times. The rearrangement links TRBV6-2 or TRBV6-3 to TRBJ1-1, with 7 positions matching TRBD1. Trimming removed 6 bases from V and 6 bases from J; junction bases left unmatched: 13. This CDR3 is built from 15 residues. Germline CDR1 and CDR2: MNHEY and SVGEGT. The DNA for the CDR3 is TGTGCCAGCAGACCCCTAAATCGACAGGGCGCTGAAGCTTTCTTT. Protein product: CASRPLNRQGAEAFF.

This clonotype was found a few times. The CDR3 reads CASSLDLGELFF. In DNA, the CDR3 is TGTGCCAGCAGCTTGGACCTCGGGGAGCTGTTTTTT. J is TRBJ2-2 and V is TRBV5-6; D not certain. The germline V and J ends were trimmed by 0 bases and 7 bases, with 4 bases remaining between them. This CDR3 is built from 12 residues. The germline gives CDR1 SGHDT, CDR2 YYEEEE.

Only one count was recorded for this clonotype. As DNA, the CDR3 is TGTGCCAGCAGCCCCAATCGAGATACGCAGTATTTT. It specifies CASSPNRDTQYF. The J gene is TRBJ2-3, the V gene TRBV7-3, with unresolved D. Germline CDR1 reads SGHTA; CDR2 reads FQGTGA. V lost 5 bases and J lost 5, with 8 bases in between. CDR3 size: 12 residues.

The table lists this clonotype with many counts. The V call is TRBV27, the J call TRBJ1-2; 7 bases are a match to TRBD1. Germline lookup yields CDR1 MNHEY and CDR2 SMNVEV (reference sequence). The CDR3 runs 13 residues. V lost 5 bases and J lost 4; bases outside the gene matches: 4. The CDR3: CASSMSGGYGYTF. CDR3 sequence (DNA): TGTGCCAGCAGTATGTCAGGGGGCTATGGCTACACCTTC.

Here the CDR3 DNA reads TGTGCCAGCAGCCCCCAACAGGGGAGCACAGAGACCCAGTACTTC. Protein: CASSPQQGSTETQYF. The rearrangement joins TRBV5-4 to TRBJ2-5; the match to TRBD1 covers 7 bases. The CDR3 is 15 amino acids. Germline V lookup: CDR1 SGHNT, CDR2 YYREEE (reference sequence). J gave up 4 bases and V 4 bases, and 10 bases lay outside the gene matches.

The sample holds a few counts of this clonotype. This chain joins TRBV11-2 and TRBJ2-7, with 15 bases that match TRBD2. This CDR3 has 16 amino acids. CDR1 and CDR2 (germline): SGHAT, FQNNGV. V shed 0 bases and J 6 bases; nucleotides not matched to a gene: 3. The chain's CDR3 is CASSLEGGLAGGEQYF. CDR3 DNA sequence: TGTGCCAGCAGCTTAGAGGGGGGACTAGCGGGAGGCGAGCAGTACTTC.

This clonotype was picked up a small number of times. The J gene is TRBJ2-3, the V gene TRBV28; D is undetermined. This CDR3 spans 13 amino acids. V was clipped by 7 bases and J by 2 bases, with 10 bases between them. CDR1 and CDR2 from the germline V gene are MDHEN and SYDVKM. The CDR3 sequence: CASKLSHTDTQYF. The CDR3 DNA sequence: TGTGCCAGCAAACTGTCCCACACAGATACGCAGTATTTT.

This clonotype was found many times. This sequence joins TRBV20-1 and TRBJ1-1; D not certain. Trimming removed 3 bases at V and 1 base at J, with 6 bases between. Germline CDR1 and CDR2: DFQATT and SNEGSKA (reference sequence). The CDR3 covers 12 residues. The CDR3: CSASFRNTEAFF. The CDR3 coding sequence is TGCAGTGCTAGCTTCAGGAACACTGAAGCTTTCTTT.

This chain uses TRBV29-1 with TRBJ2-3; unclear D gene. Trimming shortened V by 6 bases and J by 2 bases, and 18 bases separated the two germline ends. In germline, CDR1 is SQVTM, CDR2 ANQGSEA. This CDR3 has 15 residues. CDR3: CSVVGGGELTDTQYF. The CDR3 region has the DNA TGCAGCGTCGTCGGTGGCGGCGAGCTCACAGATACGCAGTATTTT.

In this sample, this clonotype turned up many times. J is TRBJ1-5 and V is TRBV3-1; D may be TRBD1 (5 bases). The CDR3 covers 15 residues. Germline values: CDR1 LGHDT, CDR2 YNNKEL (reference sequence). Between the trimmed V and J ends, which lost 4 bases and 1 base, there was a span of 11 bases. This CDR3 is CASSRDGASNQPQHF. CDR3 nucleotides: TGTGCCAGCAGCCGGGACGGGGCCAGCAATCAGCCCCAGCATTTT. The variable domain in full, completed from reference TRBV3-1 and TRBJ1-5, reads DTAVSQTPKYLVTQMGNDKSIKCEQNLGHDTMYWYKQDSKKFLKIMFSYNNKELIINETVPNRFSPKSPDKAHLNLHINSLELGDSAVYFCASSRDGASNQPQHFGDGTRLSIL.

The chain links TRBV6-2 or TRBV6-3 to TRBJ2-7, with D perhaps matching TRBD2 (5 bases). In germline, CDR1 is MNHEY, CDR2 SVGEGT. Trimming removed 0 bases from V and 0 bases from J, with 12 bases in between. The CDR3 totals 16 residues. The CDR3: CASSYSTAGSSYEQYF. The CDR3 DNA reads TGTGCCAGCAGTTACTCGACGGCGGGCAGCTCCTACGAGCAGTACTTC.

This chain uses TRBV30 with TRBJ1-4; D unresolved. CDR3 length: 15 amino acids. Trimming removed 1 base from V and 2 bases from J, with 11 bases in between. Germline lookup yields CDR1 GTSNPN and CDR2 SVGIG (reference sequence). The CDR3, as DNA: TGTGCCTGGAGTGCCTCAGGTGCCACTAATGAAAAACTGTTTTTT. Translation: CAWSASGATNEKLFF.

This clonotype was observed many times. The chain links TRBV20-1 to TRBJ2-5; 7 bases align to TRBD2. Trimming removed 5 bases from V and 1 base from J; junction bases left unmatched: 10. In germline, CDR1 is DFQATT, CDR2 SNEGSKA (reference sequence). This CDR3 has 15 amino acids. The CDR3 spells CSAEGSSGLQETQYF. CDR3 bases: TGCAGTGCTGAAGGGTCTAGCGGACTCCAAGAGACCCAGTACTTC.

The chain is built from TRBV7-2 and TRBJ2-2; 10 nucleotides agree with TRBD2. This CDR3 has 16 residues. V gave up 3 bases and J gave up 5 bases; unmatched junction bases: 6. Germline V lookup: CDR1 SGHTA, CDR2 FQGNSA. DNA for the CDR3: TGTGCCAGCAGCTTTTCTAGCGGGAGTCGGACCGGGGAGCTGTTTTTT. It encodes CASSFSSGSRTGELFF.

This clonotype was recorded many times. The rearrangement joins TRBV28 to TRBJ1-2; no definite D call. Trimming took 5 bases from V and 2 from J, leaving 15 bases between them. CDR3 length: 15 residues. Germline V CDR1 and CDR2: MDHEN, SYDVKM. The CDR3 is CASSTNPTRNYGYTF. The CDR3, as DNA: TGTGCCAGCAGTACCAACCCTACACGGAACTATGGCTACACCTTC.

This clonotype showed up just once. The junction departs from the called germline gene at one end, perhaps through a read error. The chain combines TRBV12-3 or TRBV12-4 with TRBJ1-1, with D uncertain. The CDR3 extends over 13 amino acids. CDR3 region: CAGSLKTNTEAFF. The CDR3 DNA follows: TGTGCCGGCAGTCTTAAGACGAACACTGAAGCTTTCTTT.

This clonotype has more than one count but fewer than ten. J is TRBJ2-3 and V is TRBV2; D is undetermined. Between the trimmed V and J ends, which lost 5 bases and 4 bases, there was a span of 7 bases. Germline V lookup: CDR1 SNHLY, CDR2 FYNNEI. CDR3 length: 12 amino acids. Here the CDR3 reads CASSFQSDTQYF. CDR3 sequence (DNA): TGTGCCAGCAGTTTCCAGTCAGATACGCAGTATTTT. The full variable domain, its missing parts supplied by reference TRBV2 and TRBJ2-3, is EPEVTQTPSHQVTQMGQEVILRCVPISNHLYFYWYRQILGQKVEFLVSFYNNEISEKSEIFDDQFSVERPDGSNFTLKIRSTKLEDSAMYFCASSFQSDTQYFGPGTRLTVL.

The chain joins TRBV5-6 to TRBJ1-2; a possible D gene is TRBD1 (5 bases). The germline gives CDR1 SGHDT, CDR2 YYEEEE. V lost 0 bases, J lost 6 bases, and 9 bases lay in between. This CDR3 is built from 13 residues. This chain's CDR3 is CASSLVAGNGYTF. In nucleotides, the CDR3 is TGTGCCAGCAGCTTGGTGGCAGGGAATGGCTACACCTTC. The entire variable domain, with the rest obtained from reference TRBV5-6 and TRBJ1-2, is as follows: DAGVTQSPTHLIKTRGQQVTLRCSPKSGHDTVSWYQQALGQGPQFIFQYYEEEERQRGNFPDRFSGHQFPNYSSELNVNALLLGDSALYLCASSLVAGNGYTFGSGTRLTVV.

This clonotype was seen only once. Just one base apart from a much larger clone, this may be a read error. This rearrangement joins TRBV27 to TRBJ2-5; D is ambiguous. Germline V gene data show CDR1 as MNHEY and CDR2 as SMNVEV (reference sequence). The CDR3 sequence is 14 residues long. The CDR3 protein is CVSSFEPSSGTQYF. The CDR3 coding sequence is TGTGTCAGCAGTTTCGAACCCTCCTCAGGGACCCAGTACTTC.